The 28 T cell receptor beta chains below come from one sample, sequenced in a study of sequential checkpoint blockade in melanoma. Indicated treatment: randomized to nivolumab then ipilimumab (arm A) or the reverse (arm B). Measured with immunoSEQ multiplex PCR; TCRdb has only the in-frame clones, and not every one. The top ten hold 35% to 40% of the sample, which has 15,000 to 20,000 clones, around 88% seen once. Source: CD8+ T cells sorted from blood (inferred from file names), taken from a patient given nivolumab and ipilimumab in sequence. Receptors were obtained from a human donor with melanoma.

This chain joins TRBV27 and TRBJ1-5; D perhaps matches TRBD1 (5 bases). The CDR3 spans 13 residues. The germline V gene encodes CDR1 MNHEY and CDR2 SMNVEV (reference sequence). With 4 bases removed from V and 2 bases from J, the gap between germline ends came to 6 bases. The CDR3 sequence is CASSWGGNQPQHF. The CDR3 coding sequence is TGTGCCAGCAGTTGGGGGGGCAATCAGCCCCAGCATTTT.

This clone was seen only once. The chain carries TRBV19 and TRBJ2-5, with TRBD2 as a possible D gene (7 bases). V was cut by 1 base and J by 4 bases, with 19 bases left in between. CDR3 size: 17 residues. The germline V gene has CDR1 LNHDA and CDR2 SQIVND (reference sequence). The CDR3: CASSIAVWGGARETQYF. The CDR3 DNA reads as TGTGCCAGTAGTATAGCTGTTTGGGGGGGGGCCAGAGAGACCCAGTACTTC.

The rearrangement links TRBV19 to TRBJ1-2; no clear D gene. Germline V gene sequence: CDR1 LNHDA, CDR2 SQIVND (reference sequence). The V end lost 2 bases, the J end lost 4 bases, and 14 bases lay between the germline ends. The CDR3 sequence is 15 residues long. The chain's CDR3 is CASSILEGRSYGYTF. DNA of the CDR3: TGTGCCAGTAGTATATTGGAGGGAAGAAGCTATGGCTACACCTTC. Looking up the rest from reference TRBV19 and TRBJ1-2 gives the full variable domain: DGGITQSPKYLFRKEGQNVTLSCEQNLNHDAMYWYRQDPGQGLRLIYYSQIVNDFQKGDIAEGYSVSREKKESFPLTVTSAQKNPTAFYLCASSILEGRSYGYTFGSGTRLTVV.

CDR3 bases: TGTGCCAGCAGCTTAGGGTCCCAGGGATTAGAGCCCCAGCATTTT. This encodes CASSLGSQGLEPQHF. V is TRBV7-9 and J is TRBJ1-5; TRBD1 is a possible D gene (5 bases). CDR1 and CDR2 (germline): SEHNR, FQNEAQ (reference sequence). Trimming left V 1 base short and J 8 bases short, with 15 bases between. The CDR3 extends over 15 amino acids.

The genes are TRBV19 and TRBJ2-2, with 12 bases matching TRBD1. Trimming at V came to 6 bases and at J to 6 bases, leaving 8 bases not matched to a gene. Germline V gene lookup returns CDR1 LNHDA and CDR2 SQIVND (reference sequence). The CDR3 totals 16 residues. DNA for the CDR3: TGTGCCAGTAGGCGACCGGGACAGGGGGCGTCCGGGGAGCTGTTTTTT. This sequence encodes CASRRPGQGASGELFF.

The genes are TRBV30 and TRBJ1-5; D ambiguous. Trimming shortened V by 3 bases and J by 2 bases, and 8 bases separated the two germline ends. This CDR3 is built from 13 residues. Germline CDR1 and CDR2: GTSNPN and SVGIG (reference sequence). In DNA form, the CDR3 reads TGTGCCTGGAGGACCCAGGGCAATCAGCCCCAGCATTTT. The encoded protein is CAWRTQGNQPQHF.

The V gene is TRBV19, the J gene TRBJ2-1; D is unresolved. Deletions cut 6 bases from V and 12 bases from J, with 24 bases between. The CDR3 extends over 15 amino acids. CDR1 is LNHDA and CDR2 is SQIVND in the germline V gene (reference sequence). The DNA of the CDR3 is TGTGCCAGTAGGTTATCCAGCACAGACACCATAGGGCAGTTCTTC. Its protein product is CASRLSSTDTIGQFF.

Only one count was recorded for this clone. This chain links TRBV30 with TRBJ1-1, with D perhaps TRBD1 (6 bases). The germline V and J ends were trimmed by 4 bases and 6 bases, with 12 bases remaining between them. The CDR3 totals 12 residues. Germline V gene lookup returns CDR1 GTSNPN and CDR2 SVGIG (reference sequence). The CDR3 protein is CAWNPTGSEAFF. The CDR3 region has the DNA TGTGCCTGGAACCCTACAGGGTCTGAAGCTTTCTTT. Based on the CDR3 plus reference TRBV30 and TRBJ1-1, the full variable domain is SQTIHQWPATLVQPVGSPLSLECTVEGTSNPNLYWYRQAAGRGLQLLFYSVGIGQISSEVPQNLSASRPQDRQFILSSKKLLLSDSGFYLCAWNPTGSEAFFGQGTRLTVV.

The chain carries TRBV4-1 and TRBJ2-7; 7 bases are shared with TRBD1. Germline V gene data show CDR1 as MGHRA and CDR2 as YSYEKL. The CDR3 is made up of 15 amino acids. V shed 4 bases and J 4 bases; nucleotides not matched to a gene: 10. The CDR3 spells CASSRDDREPYEQYF. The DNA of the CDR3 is TGCGCCAGCAGCCGAGACGACAGGGAGCCGTACGAGCAGTACTTC.

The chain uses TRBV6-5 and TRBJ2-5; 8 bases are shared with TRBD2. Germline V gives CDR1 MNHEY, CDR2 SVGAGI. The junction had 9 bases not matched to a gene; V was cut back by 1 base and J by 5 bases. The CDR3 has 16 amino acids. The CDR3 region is CASSYFRGGNHETQYF. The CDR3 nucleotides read TGTGCCAGCAGTTACTTTCGGGGGGGCAATCACGAGACCCAGTACTTC.

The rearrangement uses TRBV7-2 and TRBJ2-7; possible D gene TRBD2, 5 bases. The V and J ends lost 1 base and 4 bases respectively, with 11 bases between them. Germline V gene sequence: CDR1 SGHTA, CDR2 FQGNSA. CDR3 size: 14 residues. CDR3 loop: CASSLGLARYEQYF. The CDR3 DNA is TGTGCCAGCAGCTTAGGTCTAGCCCGATACGAGCAGTACTTC.

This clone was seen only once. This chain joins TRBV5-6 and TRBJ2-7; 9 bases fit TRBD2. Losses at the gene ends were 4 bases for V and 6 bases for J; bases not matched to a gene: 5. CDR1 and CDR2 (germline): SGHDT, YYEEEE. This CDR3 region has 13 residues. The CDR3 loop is CASSQGLAREQYF. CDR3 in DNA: TGTGCCAGCAGCCAGGGACTAGCCCGCGAGCAGTACTTC. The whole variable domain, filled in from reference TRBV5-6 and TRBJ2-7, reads DAGVTQSPTHLIKTRGQQVTLRCSPKSGHDTVSWYQQALGQGPQFIFQYYEEEERQRGNFPDRFSGHQFPNYSSELNVNALLLGDSALYLCASSQGLAREQYFGPGTRLTVT.

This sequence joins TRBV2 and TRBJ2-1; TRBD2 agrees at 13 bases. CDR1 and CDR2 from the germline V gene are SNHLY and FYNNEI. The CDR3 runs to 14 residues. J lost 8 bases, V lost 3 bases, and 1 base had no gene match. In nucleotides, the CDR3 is TGTGCCAGCAGTGATGGGACTAGCGGGGATGAGCAGTTCTTC. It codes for CASSDGTSGDEQFF.

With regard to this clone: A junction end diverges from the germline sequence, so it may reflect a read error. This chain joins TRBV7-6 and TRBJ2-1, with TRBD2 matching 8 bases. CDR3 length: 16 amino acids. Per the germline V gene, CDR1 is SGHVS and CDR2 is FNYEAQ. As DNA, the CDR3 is TGTGCCAGCAGCCTAGCCGGGACTAGTGTCTACAATGAGCAGTTCTTC. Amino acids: CASSLAGTSVYNEQFF.

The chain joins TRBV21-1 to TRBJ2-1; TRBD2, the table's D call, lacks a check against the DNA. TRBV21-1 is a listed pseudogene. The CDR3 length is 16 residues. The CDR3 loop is CASSSGGSRMGNEQFF. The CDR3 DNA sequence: TGTGCCAGCAGCAGTGGAGGTAGCAGGATGGGCAATGAGCAGTTCTTC.

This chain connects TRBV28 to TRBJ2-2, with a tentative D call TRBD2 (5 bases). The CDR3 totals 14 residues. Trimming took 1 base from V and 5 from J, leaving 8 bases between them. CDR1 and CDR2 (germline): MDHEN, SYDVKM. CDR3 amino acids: CASSLSGWTGELFF. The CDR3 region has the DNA TGTGCCAGCAGTTTATCGGGGTGGACCGGGGAGCTGTTTTTT.

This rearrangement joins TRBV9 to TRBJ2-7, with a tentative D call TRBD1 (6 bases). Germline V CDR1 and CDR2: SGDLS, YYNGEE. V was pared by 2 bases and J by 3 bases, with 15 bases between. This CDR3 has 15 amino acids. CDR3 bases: TGTGCCAGCAGCGTCTCCCCGGGACATAACTACGAGCAGTACTTC. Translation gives CASSVSPGHNYEQYF.

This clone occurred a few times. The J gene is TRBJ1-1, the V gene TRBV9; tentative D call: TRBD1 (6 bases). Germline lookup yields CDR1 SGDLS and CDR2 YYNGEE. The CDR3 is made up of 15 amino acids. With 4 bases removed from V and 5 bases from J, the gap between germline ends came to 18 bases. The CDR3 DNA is TGTGCCAGCAGCCTCCAAGGGGGAGAGCGAACTGAAGCTTTCTTT. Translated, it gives CASSLQGGERTEAFF.

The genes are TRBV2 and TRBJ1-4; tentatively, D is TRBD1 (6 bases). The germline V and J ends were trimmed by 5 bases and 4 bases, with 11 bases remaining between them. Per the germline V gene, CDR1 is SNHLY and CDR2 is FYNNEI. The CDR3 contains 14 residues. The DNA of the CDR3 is TGTGCCAGCAGTAAGGGAGGGGGTAATGAAAAACTGTTTTTT. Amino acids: CASSKGGGNEKLFF.

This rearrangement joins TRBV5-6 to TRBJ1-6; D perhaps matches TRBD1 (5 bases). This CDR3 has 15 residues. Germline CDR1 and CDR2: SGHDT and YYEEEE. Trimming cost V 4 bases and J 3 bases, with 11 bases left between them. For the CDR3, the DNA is TGTGCCAGCAGCGACGGGGGATTCTATAATTCACCCCTCCACTTT. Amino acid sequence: CASSDGGFYNSPLHF.

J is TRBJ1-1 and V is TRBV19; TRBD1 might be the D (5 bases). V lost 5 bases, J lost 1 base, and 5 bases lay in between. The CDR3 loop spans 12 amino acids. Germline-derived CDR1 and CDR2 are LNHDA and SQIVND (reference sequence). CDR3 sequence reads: CASSQGNTEAFF. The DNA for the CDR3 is TGTGCCAGTAGTCAGGGGAACACTGAAGCTTTCTTT. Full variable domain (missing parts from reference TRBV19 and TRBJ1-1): DGGITQSPKYLFRKEGQNVTLSCEQNLNHDAMYWYRQDPGQGLRLIYYSQIVNDFQKGDIAEGYSVSREKKESFPLTVTSAQKNPTAFYLCASSQGNTEAFFGQGTRLTVV.

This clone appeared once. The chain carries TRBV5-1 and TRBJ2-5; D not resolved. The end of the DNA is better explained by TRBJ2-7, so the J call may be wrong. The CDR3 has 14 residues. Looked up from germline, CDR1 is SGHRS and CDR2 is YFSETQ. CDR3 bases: TGCGCCAGCAGCTTGGAGGCAGGTTCCTACGAGCAGTACTTC. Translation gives CASSLEAGSYEQYF.

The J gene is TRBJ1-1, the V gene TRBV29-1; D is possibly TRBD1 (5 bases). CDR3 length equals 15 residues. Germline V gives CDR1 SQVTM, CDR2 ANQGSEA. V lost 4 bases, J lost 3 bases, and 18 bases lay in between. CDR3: CSVVGGLQGDTEAFF. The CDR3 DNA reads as TGCAGCGTTGTGGGGGGACTCCAAGGAGACACTGAAGCTTTCTTT.

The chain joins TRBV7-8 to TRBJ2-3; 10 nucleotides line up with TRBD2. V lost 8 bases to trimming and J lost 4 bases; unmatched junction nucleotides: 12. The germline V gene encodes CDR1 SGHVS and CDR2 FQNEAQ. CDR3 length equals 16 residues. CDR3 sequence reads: CASGPTSGMWADTQYF. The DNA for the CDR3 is TGTGCCAGCGGCCCCACTAGCGGGATGTGGGCAGATACGCAGTATTTT.

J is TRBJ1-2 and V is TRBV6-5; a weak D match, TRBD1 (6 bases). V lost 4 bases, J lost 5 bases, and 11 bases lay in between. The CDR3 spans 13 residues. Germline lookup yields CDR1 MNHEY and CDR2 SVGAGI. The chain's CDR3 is CASSSTGIYGYTF. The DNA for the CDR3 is TGTGCCAGCAGTTCAACAGGGATATATGGCTACACCTTC.

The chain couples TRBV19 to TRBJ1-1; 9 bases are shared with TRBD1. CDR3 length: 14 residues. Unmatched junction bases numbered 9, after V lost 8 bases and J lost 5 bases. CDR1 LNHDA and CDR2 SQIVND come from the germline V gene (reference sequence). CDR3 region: CASSKTGGSTEAFF. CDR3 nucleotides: TGTGCCAGTTCAAAGACAGGGGGGTCGACTGAAGCTTTCTTT.

CDR3 loop: CASRGTDTTNEKLFF. DNA for the CDR3: TGTGCCAGCAGAGGGACTGACACAACTAATGAAAAACTGTTTTTT. The chain joins TRBV16 to TRBJ1-4; D may be TRBD1 (5 bases). V was cut by 6 bases and J by 0 bases, with 11 bases left in between. The CDR3 contains 15 residues. Germline CDR1 is KGHSY and CDR2 is FQNENV.

In nucleotides, the CDR3 is TGTGCCAGCAGTTACTCTCCGGGACAGGGAAACGAGCAGTACTTC. This sequence encodes CASSYSPGQGNEQYF. This chain links TRBV6-5 with TRBJ2-5, with 9 bases fitting TRBD1. The DNA end is a closer match to TRBJ2-7, so the J assignment may be wrong. Germline V gives CDR1 MNHEY, CDR2 SVGAGI. The CDR3 runs 15 residues.